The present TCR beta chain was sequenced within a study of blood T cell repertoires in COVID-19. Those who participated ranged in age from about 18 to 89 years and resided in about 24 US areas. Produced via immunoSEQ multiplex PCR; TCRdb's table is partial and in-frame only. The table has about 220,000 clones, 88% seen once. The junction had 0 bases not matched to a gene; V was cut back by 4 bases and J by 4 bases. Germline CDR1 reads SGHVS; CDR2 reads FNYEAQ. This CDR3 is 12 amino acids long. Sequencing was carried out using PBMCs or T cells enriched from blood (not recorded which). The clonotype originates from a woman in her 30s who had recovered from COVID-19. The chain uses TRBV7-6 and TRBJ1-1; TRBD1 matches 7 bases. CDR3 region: CASSSGGTEAFF. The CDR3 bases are TGTGCCAGCAGCTCAGGGGGCACTGAAGCTTTCTTT.